The 16 T cell receptor beta chains below all came from one sample that was sequenced in a study of monozygotic twins with inflammatory bowel disease. TCRdb re-called the 5' RACE reads and catalogs CDR3 proteins one per entry, DNA excluded. Its table lists approximately 160,000 distinct CDR3 sequences. Material for sequencing was blood. The source of these receptors is a human donor with ulcerative colitis or Crohn's disease, or a healthy co-twin of an affected twin (not recorded which).

The V gene is TRBV7-2, the J gene TRBJ2-7; checking the TCRdb D call of TRBD2 is not possible without DNA. Germline V gene lookup returns CDR1 SGHTA and CDR2 FQGNSA. The CDR3 is 15 residues long. The CDR3 is CASSLIAGGPYEQYF.

The chain carries TRBV3-1 and TRBJ2-1. CDR1 is LGHDT and CDR2 is YNNKEL in the germline V gene (reference sequence). The CDR3 contains 14 residues. The CDR3 sequence: CASSRASANNEQFF.

The rearrangement uses TRBV20-1 and TRBJ1-1. The V gene's germline CDR1 is DFQATT and CDR2 SNEGSKA (reference sequence). The length of the CDR3 is 13 residues. The CDR3 reads CSARVGINTEAFF.

The CDR3 region is CSARDLGRNYEQYF. The V gene is TRBV20-1, the J gene TRBJ2-7. Germline-derived CDR1 and CDR2 are DFQATT and SNEGSKA (reference sequence). The CDR3 is 14 residues long.

The V and J genes are TRBV27 and TRBJ2-3; TCRdb picks TRBD2, but there is no DNA to check that call. The CDR3 is 16 amino acids. Germline V gene lookup returns CDR1 MNHEY and CDR2 SMNVEV (reference sequence). CDR3 residues: CASSLRLAGGTDTQYF.

V usage is TRBV20-1 and J usage is TRBJ2-7; the TCRdb D gene call, TRBD1, has no DNA to confirm it. Germline CDR1 reads DFQATT; CDR2 reads SNEGSKA (reference sequence). CDR3 length: 14 amino acids. CDR3 sequence: CSADRGGEYYEQYF.

The chain couples TRBV6-2 or TRBV6-3 to TRBJ2-7. The CDR3 is made up of 12 amino acids. Germline V gene sequence: CDR1 MNHEY, CDR2 SVGEGT. The CDR3 reads CASSSQFSAQYF.

This sequence joins TRBV20-1 and TRBJ1-5; TCRdb names TRBD1, which stays unverified in the absence of DNA. Germline values: CDR1 DFQATT, CDR2 SNEGSKA (reference sequence). This CDR3 contains 15 residues. CDR3 region: CSASLGTVSNQPQHF.

The J gene is TRBJ2-5, the V gene TRBV7-9. Germline loops: CDR1 SEHNR, CDR2 FQNEAQ (reference sequence). CDR3 size: 12 residues. CDR3 sequence reads: CASKSWGETQYF.

The V and J genes are TRBV14 and TRBJ1-2; TCRdb reports TRBD1, a call that lacks DNA to check it against. CDR3 size: 13 residues. Germline V gene data show CDR1 as SGHDN and CDR2 as FVKESK. The CDR3 sequence: CASSQGQGYGYTF.

This chain links TRBV5-1 with TRBJ2-3; TCRdb designates TRBD1, a call that cannot be tested without DNA. Germline CDR1 and CDR2: SGHRS and YFSETQ. The CDR3 length is 15 residues. This CDR3 reads CASSQLDRSTDTQYF.

This chain links TRBV5-1 with TRBJ1-1; the TCRdb D gene call, TRBD1, has no DNA to confirm it. The germline CDR1 and CDR2 sequences are SGHRS and YFSETQ. The CDR3 extends over 15 amino acids. CDR3 protein: CASSPPGAERTEAFF.

This chain connects TRBV30 to TRBJ2-1; TCRdb indicates TRBD1, and absent DNA this call remains unverified. Looked up from germline, CDR1 is GTSNPN and CDR2 is SVGIG (reference sequence). This CDR3 is 14 amino acids long. CDR3 loop: CACTQGAGEVEQFF.

The chain carries TRBV5-5 and TRBJ1-6. The CDR3 is 13 amino acids. CDR1 SGHKS and CDR2 YYEKEE come from the germline V gene (reference sequence). CDR3 amino acids: CASRDPYNSPLHF.

This chain links TRBV30 with TRBJ2-2; there is no DNA to check the TCRdb D call of TRBD2. This CDR3 contains 15 residues. CDR1 and CDR2 from the germline V gene are GTSNPN and SVGIG (reference sequence). This CDR3 is CAWTSGSTWNGELFF.

J is TRBJ2-2 and V is TRBV20-1. Germline CDR1 reads DFQATT; CDR2 reads SNEGSKA (reference sequence). The length of the CDR3 is 14 residues. This chain's CDR3 is CSARDQPRTGELFF.